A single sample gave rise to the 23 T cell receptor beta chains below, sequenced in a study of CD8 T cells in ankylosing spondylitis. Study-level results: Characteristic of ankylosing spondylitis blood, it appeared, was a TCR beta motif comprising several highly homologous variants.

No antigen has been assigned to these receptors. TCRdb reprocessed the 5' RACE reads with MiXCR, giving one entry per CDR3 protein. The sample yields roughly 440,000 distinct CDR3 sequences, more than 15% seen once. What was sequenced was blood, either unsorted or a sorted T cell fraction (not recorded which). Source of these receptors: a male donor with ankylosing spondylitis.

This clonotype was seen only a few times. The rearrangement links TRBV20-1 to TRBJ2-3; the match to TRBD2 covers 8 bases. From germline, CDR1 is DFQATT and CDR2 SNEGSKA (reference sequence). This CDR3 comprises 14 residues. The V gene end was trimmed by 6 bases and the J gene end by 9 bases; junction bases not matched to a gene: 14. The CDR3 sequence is CSARSGTRVYTQYF. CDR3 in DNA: TGCAGTGCCCGATCCGGGACTAGGGTCTACACGCAGTATTTT.

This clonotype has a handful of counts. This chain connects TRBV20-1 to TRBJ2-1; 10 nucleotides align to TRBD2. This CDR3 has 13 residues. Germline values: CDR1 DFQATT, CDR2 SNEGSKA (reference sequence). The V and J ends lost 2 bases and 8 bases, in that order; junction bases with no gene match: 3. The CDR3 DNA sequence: TGCAGTGCTAGACTAGCGGGAGTATATGAGCAGTTCTTC. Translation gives CSARLAGVYEQFF.

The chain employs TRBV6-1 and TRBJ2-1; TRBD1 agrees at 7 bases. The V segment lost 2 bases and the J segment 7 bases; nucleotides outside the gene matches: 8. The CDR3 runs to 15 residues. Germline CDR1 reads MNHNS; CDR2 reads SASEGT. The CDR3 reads CASSELDRVVNEQFF. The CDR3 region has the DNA TGTGCCAGCAGTGAATTAGACAGGGTAGTAAATGAGCAGTTCTTC.

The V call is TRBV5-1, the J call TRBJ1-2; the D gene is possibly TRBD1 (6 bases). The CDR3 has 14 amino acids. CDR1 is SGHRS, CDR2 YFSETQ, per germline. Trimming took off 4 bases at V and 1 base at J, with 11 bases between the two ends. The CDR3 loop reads CASSTGRSNYGYTF. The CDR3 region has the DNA TGCGCCAGCAGCACAGGGAGGAGTAACTATGGCTACACCTTC.

The CDR3 sequence is CASSVQVEVFF. DNA of the CDR3: TGTGCCAGCAGTGTTCAGGTTGAGGTGTTTTTT. V is TRBV2 and J is TRBJ1-4, with no clear D. The CDR3 extends over 11 amino acids. The V and J ends lost 4 bases and 15 bases respectively, with 12 bases between them. Germline values: CDR1 SNHLY, CDR2 FYNNEI.

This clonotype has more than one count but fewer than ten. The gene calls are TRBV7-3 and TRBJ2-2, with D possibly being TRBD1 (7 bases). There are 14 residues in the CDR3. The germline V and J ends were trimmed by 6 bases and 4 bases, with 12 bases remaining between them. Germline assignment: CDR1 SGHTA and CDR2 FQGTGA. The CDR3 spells CASRTGRSTGELFF. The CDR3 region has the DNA TGTGCCAGCAGGACAGGGAGGAGCACCGGGGAGCTGTTTTTT.

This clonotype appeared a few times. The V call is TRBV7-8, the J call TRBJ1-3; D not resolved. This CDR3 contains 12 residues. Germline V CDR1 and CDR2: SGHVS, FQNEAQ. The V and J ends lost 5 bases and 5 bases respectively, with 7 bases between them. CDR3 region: CASSPTRNTIYF. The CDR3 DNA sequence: TGTGCCAGCAGCCCGACCCGAAACACCATATATTTT.

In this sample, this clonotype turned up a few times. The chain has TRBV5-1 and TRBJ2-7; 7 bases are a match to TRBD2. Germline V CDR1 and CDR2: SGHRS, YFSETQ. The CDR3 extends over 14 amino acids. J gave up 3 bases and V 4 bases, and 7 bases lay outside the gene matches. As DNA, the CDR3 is TGCGCCAGCAGCCCCACTGCGGGGGACTACGAGCAGTACTTC. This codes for CASSPTAGDYEQYF.

The CDR3 DNA follows: TGCGCCAGCAGCTACGAAGGGACAGGATGGAACTCCTACGAGCAGTACTTC. Its translation is CASSYEGTGWNSYEQYF. The rearrangement uses TRBV4-1 and TRBJ2-7; 8 bases are shared with TRBD1. With V trimmed by 5 bases and J by 0 bases, 12 bases remained unmatched. Germline values: CDR1 MGHRA, CDR2 YSYEKL. The CDR3 spans 17 residues.

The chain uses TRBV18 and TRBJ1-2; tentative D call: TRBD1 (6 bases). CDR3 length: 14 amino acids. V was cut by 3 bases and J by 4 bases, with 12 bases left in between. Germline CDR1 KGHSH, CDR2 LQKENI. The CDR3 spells CASSPGAAGYGYTF. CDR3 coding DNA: TGTGCCAGCTCACCGGGGGCCGCAGGCTATGGCTACACCTTC.

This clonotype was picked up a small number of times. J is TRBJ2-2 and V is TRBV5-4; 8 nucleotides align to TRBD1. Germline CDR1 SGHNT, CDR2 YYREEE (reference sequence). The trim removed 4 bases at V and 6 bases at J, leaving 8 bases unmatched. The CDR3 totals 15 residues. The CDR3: CASSTQDREAGELFF. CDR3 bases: TGTGCCAGCAGCACCCAGGACAGGGAGGCCGGGGAGCTGTTTTTT.

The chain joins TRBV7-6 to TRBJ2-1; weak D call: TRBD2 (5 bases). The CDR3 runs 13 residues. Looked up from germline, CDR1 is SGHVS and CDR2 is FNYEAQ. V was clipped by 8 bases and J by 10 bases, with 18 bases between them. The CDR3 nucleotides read TGTGCCAGCGGTACTCATAGCGTCGGGGAGCAGTTCTTC. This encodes CASGTHSVGEQFF.

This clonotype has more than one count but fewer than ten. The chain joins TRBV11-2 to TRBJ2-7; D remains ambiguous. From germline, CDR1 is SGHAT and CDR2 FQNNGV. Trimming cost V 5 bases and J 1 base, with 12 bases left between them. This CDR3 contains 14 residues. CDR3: CASSPHGLSYEQYF. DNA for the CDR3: TGTGCCAGCAGCCCCCATGGGTTGTCCTACGAGCAGTACTTC.

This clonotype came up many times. DNA of the CDR3: TGTGCCAGCTCCTCCCCAGGGGGATACTCCTACGAGCAGTACTTC. Translated: CASSSPGGYSYEQYF. J is TRBJ2-7 and V is TRBV28; TRBD1 matches 7 bases. CDR1 and CDR2 (germline): MDHEN, SYDVKM. V gave up 8 bases and J gave up 0 bases; unmatched junction bases: 10. This CDR3 is 15 amino acids long.

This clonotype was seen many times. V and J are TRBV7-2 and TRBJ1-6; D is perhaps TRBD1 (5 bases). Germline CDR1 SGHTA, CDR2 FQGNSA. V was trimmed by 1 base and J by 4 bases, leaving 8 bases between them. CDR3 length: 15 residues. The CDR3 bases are TGTGCCAGCAGCTTAGGGCAGGGTTATAATTCACCCCTCCACTTT. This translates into CASSLGQGYNSPLHF.

Here the CDR3 reads CASSPRTVISGSGNTIYF. Here the CDR3 DNA reads TGTGCCAGCTCACCCCGGACAGTTATCTCAGGCTCTGGAAACACCATATATTTT. The chain recombines TRBV18 with TRBJ1-3, with a weak D call TRBD1 (6 bases). The V end lost 3 bases, the J end lost 0 bases, and 18 bases lay between the germline ends. CDR1 and CDR2 (germline): KGHSH, LQKENI. The CDR3 sequence is 18 residues long.

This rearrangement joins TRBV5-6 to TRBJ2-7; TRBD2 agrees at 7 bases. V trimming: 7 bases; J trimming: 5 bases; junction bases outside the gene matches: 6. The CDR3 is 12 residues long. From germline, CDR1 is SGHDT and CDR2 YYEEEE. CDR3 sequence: CASGRGNHEQYF. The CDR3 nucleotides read TGTGCCAGCGGGAGGGGTAACCACGAGCAGTACTTC.

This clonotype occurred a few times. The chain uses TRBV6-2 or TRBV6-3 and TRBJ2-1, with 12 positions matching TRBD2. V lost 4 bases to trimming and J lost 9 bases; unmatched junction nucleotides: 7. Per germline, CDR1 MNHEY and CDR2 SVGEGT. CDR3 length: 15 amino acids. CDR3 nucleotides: TGTGCCAGCAGTTCCCTAGCGGGGGGGCCGGGTGAGCAGTTCTTC. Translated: CASSSLAGGPGEQFF.

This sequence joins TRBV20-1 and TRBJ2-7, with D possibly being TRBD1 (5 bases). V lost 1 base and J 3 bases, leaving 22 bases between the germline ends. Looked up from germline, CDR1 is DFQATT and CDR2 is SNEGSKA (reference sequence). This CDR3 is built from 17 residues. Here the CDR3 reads CSARGGAPGLPDYEQYF. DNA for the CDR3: TGCAGTGCTAGAGGGGGCGCCCCCGGCCTCCCTGACTACGAGCAGTACTTC.

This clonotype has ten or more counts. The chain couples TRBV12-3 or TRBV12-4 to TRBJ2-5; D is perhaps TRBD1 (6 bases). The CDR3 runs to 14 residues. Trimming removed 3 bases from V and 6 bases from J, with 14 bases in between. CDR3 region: CASSFWTAEKTQYF. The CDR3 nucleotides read TGTGCCAGCAGTTTCTGGACAGCTGAAAAGACCCAGTACTTC.

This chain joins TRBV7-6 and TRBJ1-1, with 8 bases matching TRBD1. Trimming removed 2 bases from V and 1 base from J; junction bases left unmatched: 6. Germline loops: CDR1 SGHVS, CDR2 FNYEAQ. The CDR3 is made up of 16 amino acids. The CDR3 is CASSLQGAKANTEAFF. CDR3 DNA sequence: TGTGCCAGCAGCTTACAGGGGGCGAAGGCGAACACTGAAGCTTTCTTT.

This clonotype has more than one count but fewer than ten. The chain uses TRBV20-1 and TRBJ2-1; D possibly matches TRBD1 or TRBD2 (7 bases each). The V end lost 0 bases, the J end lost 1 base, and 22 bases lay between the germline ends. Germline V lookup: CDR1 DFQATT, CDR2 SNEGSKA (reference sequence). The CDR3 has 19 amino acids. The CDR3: CSARDLPRGGARSYNEQFF. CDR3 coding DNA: TGCAGTGCTAGAGATCTCCCCAGGGGGGGGGCGCGGTCCTACAATGAGCAGTTCTTC.

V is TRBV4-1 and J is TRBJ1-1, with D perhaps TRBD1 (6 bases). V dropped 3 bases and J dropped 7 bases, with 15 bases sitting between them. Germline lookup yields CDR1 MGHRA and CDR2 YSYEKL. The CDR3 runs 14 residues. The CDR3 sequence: CASSHPGDLGEAFF. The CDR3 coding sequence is TGCGCCAGCAGCCACCCAGGGGACTTGGGTGAAGCTTTCTTT.